A selection of T cell receptor beta chains follows, all from one sample in a study of blood T cell repertoires in COVID-19. Libraries were prepared by immunoSEQ multiplex PCR; TCRdb keeps only in-frame clonotypes and omits some of them. The sample lists over 150,000 clones; approximately 80% were seen once. Material for sequencing was peripheral blood. The receptor source for this set is a human donor in a cohort sampled during active COVID-19. Each CDR3 is given with its conserved first and last residue. Fields, in order: clone size, D gene, J gene, V gene, CDR3 DNA, CDR3 protein. D genes are given only for firm matches. The size of a clone is reported for some rows only, either as once, few or many, or as a class for expanded clones.

size: .; D: .; J: TRBJ2-5; V: TRBV28; DNA: TGTGCCAGCAGTTTACCAGGGGCCCAAGAGACCCAGTACTTC; CDR3: CASSLPGAQETQYF
size: .; D: .; J: TRBJ2-4; V: TRBV28; DNA: TGTGCCAGCAGTTTAGGACCAGGGGCCAAAAACATTCAGTACTTC; CDR3: CASSLGPGAKNIQYF
size: .; D: .; J: TRBJ2-2; V: TRBV7-2; DNA: TGTGCCAGCAGCTCCTCACTAGCCGGGGAGCTGTTTTTT; CDR3: CASSSSLAGELFF
size: .; D: TRBD2; J: TRBJ2-1; V: TRBV10-1; DNA: TGCGCCAGCAGTGATCGGATCTCGGGACTAGCGGTAAACAATGAGCAGTTCTTC; CDR3: CASSDRISGLAVNNEQFF
size: .; D: .; J: TRBJ2-6; V: TRBV7-8; DNA: TGTGCCAGCAGCTTCAGGGGCTCTGGGGCCAACGTCCTGACTTTC; CDR3: CASSFRGSGANVLTF
size: .; D: .; J: TRBJ1-1; V: TRBV5-1; DNA: TGCGCCAGCACCACGGCGGGTATGAACACTGAAGCTTTCTTT; CDR3: CASTTAGMNTEAFF
size: .; D: TRBD2; J: TRBJ2-1; V: TRBV19; DNA: TGTGCCAGTAGTATCAACCTCTTCGGGGGCCTAGCGGGAGTAGACAATGAGCAGTTCTTC; CDR3: CASSINLFGGLAGVDNEQFF
size: .; D: TRBD1; J: TRBJ1-1; V: TRBV10-1; DNA: TGCGCCAGCAGTGAGTCGACAGGGGCGAACACTGAAGCTTTCTTT; CDR3: CASSESTGANTEAFF
size: .; D: .; J: TRBJ2-7; V: TRBV5-5; DNA: TGTGCCAGCAGCGGACAGGAGGGGTTGGGCTACGAGCAGTACTTC; CDR3: CASSGQEGLGYEQYF
size: .; D: .; J: TRBJ1-3; V: TRBV6-6; DNA: TGTGCCAGCAACTCAGGGGCTGGAAACACCATATATTTT; CDR3: CASNSGAGNTIYF
size: few; D: .; J: TRBJ2-2; V: TRBV5-1; DNA: TGCGCCAGCAGCTTAGTAGTAGAGGGGGAGCTGTTTTTT; CDR3: CASSLVVEGELFF
size: .; D: TRBD2; J: TRBJ2-1; V: TRBV4-1; DNA: TGCGCCAGCAGCCCCCCCCCGGAGGGACTAGCGGACAATGAGCAGTTCTTC; CDR3: CASSPPPEGLADNEQFF
size: .; D: .; J: TRBJ1-2; V: TRBV1; DNA: TGCACCAGCGGACACGTTACGACCACCTACTATGGCTACACCTTC; CDR3: CTSGHVTTTYYGYTF
size: .; D: TRBD1; J: TRBJ2-5; V: TRBV28; DNA: TGTGCCAGCAGCAAGGGACAGGGGAATATTCTGGAGACCCAGTACTTC; CDR3: CASSKGQGNILETQYF
size: once; D: .; J: TRBJ2-7; V: TRBV5-1; DNA: TGCGCCAGCAGCTTGGGAGGGCTCGCCTACGAGCAGTACTTC; CDR3: CASSLGGLAYEQYF
size: .; D: .; J: TRBJ2-7; V: TRBV15; DNA: TGTGCCACCAGCAGAGAAAGGACAAGGGCCTACGAGCAGTACTTC; CDR3: CATSRERTRAYEQYF
size: .; D: TRBD2; J: TRBJ2-1; V: TRBV5-1; DNA: TGCGCCAGCAGCTTGGCACTAGCGGGGCACAATGAGCAGTTCTTC; CDR3: CASSLALAGHNEQFF
size: .; D: .; J: TRBJ2-7; V: TRBV15; DNA: TGTGCCACCAGCAGAGAAGCGAGCAGGGTAGGCGAGCAGTACTTC; CDR3: CATSREASRVGEQYF
size: .; D: TRBD1; J: TRBJ2-1; V: TRBV30; DNA: TGTGCCTGGAGTGGGACAGGGGGCATACGGTACAATGAGCAGTTCTTC; CDR3: CAWSGTGGIRYNEQFF
size: .; D: TRBD1; J: TRBJ1-5; V: TRBV27; DNA: TGTGCCAGCAGTTGGGGACAGTGGGGCAATCAGCCCCAGCATTTT; CDR3: CASSWGQWGNQPQHF
size: .; D: TRBD2; J: TRBJ2-7; V: TRBV3-1/TRBV3-2; DNA: TGTGCCAGCAGCCTAGCGGGCTCCTACGAGCAGTACTTC; CDR3: CASSLAGSYEQYF
size: .; D: .; J: TRBJ2-2; V: TRBV18; DNA: TGTGCCAGCTCACCATTTCCTTACTTAGACACCGGGGAGCTGTTTTTT; CDR3: CASSPFPYLDTGELFF
size: .; D: TRBD2; J: TRBJ2-3; V: TRBV2; DNA: TGTGCCAGCAGTGCGACTAGCGGGAGGGCCAATGTCGCAGATACGCAGTATTTT; CDR3: CASSATSGRANVADTQYF
size: .; D: TRBD2; J: TRBJ2-3; V: TRBV28; DNA: TGTGCCAGCAGTCTCGGACTAGCGGAATTCACAGATACGCAGTATTTT; CDR3: CASSLGLAEFTDTQYF
size: few; D: TRBD2; J: TRBJ2-1; V: TRBV4-1; DNA: TGCGCCAGCAGCCAAATTTCGGTAGCGGGAGACCGAAAGCAGTTCTTC; CDR3: CASSQISVAGDRKQFF
size: .; D: .; J: TRBJ2-4; V: TRBV30; DNA: TGTGCCTGGACTGGCCGGGGAAAGTCCAAAAACATTCAGTACTTC; CDR3: CAWTGRGKSKNIQYF
size: .; D: TRBD1; J: TRBJ2-5; V: TRBV24-1; DNA: TGTGCCACCAGTGATCCCAAGACAGGGGGCTGGCAAGAGACCCAGTACTTC; CDR3: CATSDPKTGGWQETQYF
size: .; D: .; J: TRBJ2-3; V: TRBV27; DNA: TGTGCCAGCAGTTTATCGAGCCTTCAAGGCACAGATACGCAGTATTTT; CDR3: CASSLSSLQGTDTQYF
size: .; D: .; J: TRBJ1-2; V: TRBV6-2/TRBV6-3; DNA: TGTGCCAGCAGTCCCGGGACATCGTATGGCTACACCTTC; CDR3: CASSPGTSYGYTF
size: .; D: .; J: TRBJ2-7; V: TRBV27; DNA: TGTGCCAGCAGTAGCAAAGTTAGCTCCTACGAGCAGTACTTC; CDR3: CASSSKVSSYEQYF
size: .; D: .; J: TRBJ2-2; V: TRBV19; DNA: TGTGCCAGTAGTCCCGTACTCCTCCACACCGGGGAGCTGTTTTTT; CDR3: CASSPVLLHTGELFF
size: once; D: .; J: TRBJ2-1; V: TRBV24-1; DNA: TGTGCCACCAGTGGCCTTACAGGGAGAGATGAGCAGTTCTTC; CDR3: CATSGLTGRDEQFF
size: once; D: .; J: TRBJ2-7; V: TRBV6-1; DNA: TGTGCCAGCAGTGAAGGCGCTAGTCAGCAGCAGTACTTC; CDR3: CASSEGASQQQYF